A single sample gave rise to the 27 T cell receptor beta chains below, sequenced in a study of blood T cell repertoires in COVID-19. Data came from immunoSEQ multiplex PCR; TCRdb stores just in-frame clones and leaves some out. The sample consists of 120,000 to 150,000 clones, 65% to 90% of them appearing once. Source material: peripheral blood. All receptors come from a woman aged 45 to 65 in a cohort sampled during active or convalescent COVID-19.

This clone appeared a single time. The V gene is TRBV27, the J gene TRBJ2-5; 9 positions match TRBD1. The J segment lost 4 bases and the V segment lost 6 bases, leaving 15 bases of the junction unmatched. The CDR3 covers 17 residues. Germline CDR1 and CDR2: MNHEY and SMNVEV (reference sequence). CDR3 in DNA: TGTGCCAGCAGCAAACTAGCCCTAGGGACAGGGACAGAGACCCAGTACTTC. Its protein product is CASSKLALGTGTETQYF.

The gene calls are TRBV5-6 and TRBJ2-7; D gene unclear. The CDR3 length is 13 residues. Trimming cost V 1 base and J 0 bases, with 5 bases left between them. Germline V lookup: CDR1 SGHDT, CDR2 YYEEEE. DNA for the CDR3: TGTGCCAGCAGCTTGCGCGACTCCTACGAGCAGTACTTC. This codes for CASSLRDSYEQYF.

This clone was picked up one time. The gene calls are TRBV30 and TRBJ2-7; D is perhaps TRBD1 (5 bases). CDR1 and CDR2 (germline): GTSNPN, SVGIG (reference sequence). This CDR3 comprises 13 residues. V lost 6 bases to trimming and J lost 0 bases, with 12 bases between them. The CDR3 DNA follows: TGTGCCTGCCAGGGCAGGAGCTCCTACGAGCAGTACTTC. It encodes CACQGRSSYEQYF.

This chain joins TRBV2 and TRBJ2-2; 10 nucleotides line up with TRBD1. The CDR3 runs 15 residues. Germline V gene lookup returns CDR1 SNHLY and CDR2 FYNNEI. V lost 8 bases and J lost 1; bases outside the gene matches: 4. The DNA of the CDR3 is TGTGCCAGCTTCCGGGACAGGGGGAACACCGGGGAGCTGTTTTTT. Its protein is CASFRDRGNTGELFF.

The V call is TRBV7-9, the J call TRBJ2-5; tentative D call: TRBD2 (6 bases). V was shortened by 1 base and J by 7 bases, with 16 bases between the two germline ends. Germline-derived CDR1 and CDR2 are SEHNR and FQNEAQ (reference sequence). CDR3 length: 15 amino acids. CDR3: CASSLDSRGAGTQYF. CDR3 nucleotide sequence: TGTGCCAGCAGCTTAGACTCGCGCGGGGCGGGGACCCAGTACTTC. The whole variable domain, filled in from reference TRBV7-9 and TRBJ2-5, reads DTGVSQNPRHKITKRGQNVTFRCDPISEHNRLYWYRQTLGQGPEFLTYFQNEAQLEKSRLLSDRFSAERPKGSFSTLEIQRTEQGDSAMYLCASSLDSRGAGTQYFGPGTRLLVL.

CDR3 residues: CASMKGLGGYTF. CDR3 nucleotides: TGTGCCAGCATGAAGGGGCTGGGTGGCTACACCTTC. The chain carries TRBV25-1 and TRBJ1-2; maybe TRBD1 (5 bases). The CDR3 loop spans 12 amino acids. Germline-derived CDR1 and CDR2 are MGHDK and SYGVNS. The V end lost 7 bases, the J end lost 7 bases, and 13 bases lay between the germline ends.

The chain couples TRBV19 to TRBJ1-2, with D maybe TRBD1 (6 bases). Trimming took 3 bases from V and 6 from J, leaving 17 bases between them. Germline CDR1 reads LNHDA; CDR2 reads SQIVND (reference sequence). The CDR3 is 15 amino acids. DNA for the CDR3: TGTGCCAGTAGTATCCTAGGGGGTTTGAGAGATGGCTACACCTTC. This codes for CASSILGGLRDGYTF.

The gene calls are TRBV7-8 and TRBJ2-3; a weak D match, TRBD1 (5 bases). Per germline, CDR1 SGHVS and CDR2 FQNEAQ. The V end was cut by 0 bases, the J end by 1 base, with 8 bases between. There are 15 residues in the CDR3. The CDR3 protein is CASSLARAGTDTQYF. The CDR3 DNA is TGTGCCAGCAGCTTAGCCAGGGCAGGCACAGATACGCAGTATTTT.

This clone was seen more than once but under ten times. This chain links TRBV3-1 (or the pseudogene TRBV3-2) with TRBJ2-3; D ambiguous. CDR1 and CDR2 from the germline V gene are LGHDT and YNNKEL (reference sequence). The CDR3 totals 14 residues. Deletions cut 1 base from V and 1 base from J, with 6 bases between. CDR3 DNA sequence: TGTGCCAGCAGCCAAGGACACCGCACAGATACGCAGTATTTT. Protein sequence: CASSQGHRTDTQYF.

The chain is built from TRBV24-1 and TRBJ2-3, with 8 bases lining up with TRBD1. The junction had 9 bases not matched to a gene; V was cut back by 6 bases and J by 2 bases. There are 16 residues in the CDR3. CDR1 is KGHDR, CDR2 SFDVKD, per germline. CDR3 bases: TGTGCCACCAGTTCTCAGGGGGCGAGGGACACAGATACGCAGTATTTT. This sequence encodes CATSSQGARDTDTQYF.

This chain uses TRBV7-6 with TRBJ2-5, with D perhaps TRBD2 (7 bases). The CDR3 runs 15 residues. Trimming shortened V by 1 base and J by 5 bases, and 14 bases separated the two germline ends. Germline V lookup: CDR1 SGHVS, CDR2 FNYEAQ. The CDR3 protein is CASSLEGGLSETQYF. In nucleotides, the CDR3 is TGTGCCAGCAGCTTAGAGGGGGGGCTGTCGGAGACCCAGTACTTC.

The genes are TRBV7-8 and TRBJ1-4, with D possibly TRBD1 on 5 matching bases. V was pared by 6 bases and J by 0 bases, with 8 bases between. This CDR3 is built from 14 residues. Germline CDR1 reads SGHVS; CDR2 reads FQNEAQ. Here the CDR3 reads CASRQGTTNEKLFF. CDR3 in DNA: TGTGCCAGCAGGCAGGGTACAACTAATGAAAAACTGTTTTTT.

The sample holds a few counts of this clone. This chain uses TRBV2 with TRBJ2-3; 9 bases are shared with TRBD1. The V segment lost 3 bases and the J segment 4 bases; nucleotides outside the gene matches: 5. Looked up from germline, CDR1 is SNHLY and CDR2 is FYNNEI. The CDR3 length is 15 residues. The CDR3 sequence: CASSDPGQGPDTQYF. CDR3 in DNA: TGTGCCAGCAGTGACCCGGGACAGGGCCCAGATACGCAGTATTTT.

The chain joins TRBV4-3 to TRBJ1-2; possible D gene TRBD1, 5 bases. The CDR3 is 15 amino acids. Germline V gene lookup returns CDR1 LGHNA and CDR2 YSLEER. V shed 0 bases and J shed 1 base, with 9 bases lying between them. This CDR3 reads CASSQDIGGNYGYTF. CDR3 bases: TGCGCCAGCAGCCAAGATATCGGGGGTAACTATGGCTACACCTTC.

The chain employs TRBV11-3 and TRBJ1-1, with 10 bases aligning to TRBD1. J gave up 3 bases and V 2 bases, and 6 bases lay outside the gene matches. The CDR3 has 16 residues. Germline CDR1 reads SGHNT; CDR2 reads YENEEA. In nucleotides, the CDR3 is TGTGCCAGCAGCTTAAGACAGGGGGCGAGGTACACTGAAGCTTTCTTT. Translating gives CASSLRQGARYTEAFF.

The chain links TRBV30 to TRBJ1-5; D unclear. From germline, CDR1 is GTSNPN and CDR2 SVGIG (reference sequence). CDR3 length: 15 residues. V lost 2 bases and J 2 bases, leaving 13 bases between the germline ends. The CDR3 nucleotides are TGTGCCTGGAGTATACGGGGAAGTGGCAATCAGCCCCAGCATTTT. It yields the protein CAWSIRGSGNQPQHF.

J is TRBJ2-3 and V is TRBV7-3, with TRBD2 matching over 7 bases. V was pared by 5 bases and J by 4 bases, with 12 bases of the junction left unmatched. The CDR3 runs 16 residues. The germline V gene encodes CDR1 SGHTA and CDR2 FQGTGA. CDR3 region: CASSAVGRGGADTQYF. CDR3 bases: TGTGCCAGCAGCGCTGTCGGGCGCGGGGGAGCAGATACGCAGTATTTT.

This chain joins TRBV5-4 and TRBJ2-3; D perhaps matches TRBD2 (6 bases). Germline CDR1 SGHNT, CDR2 YYREEE (reference sequence). The V end was cut by 4 bases, the J end by 0 bases, with 15 bases between. This CDR3 is 16 amino acids long. The CDR3 DNA reads as TGTGCCAGCAGCCTAAAGCGGGCCTCTAGCACAGATACGCAGTATTTT. Translation: CASSLKRASSTDTQYF.

The chain recombines TRBV7-2 with TRBJ2-5; TRBD1 is a possible D gene (6 bases). Germline loops: CDR1 SGHTA, CDR2 FQGNSA. The length of the CDR3 is 15 residues. Trimming left V 2 bases short and J 5 bases short, with 15 bases between. CDR3 protein: CASSLMVDRRETQYF. In nucleotides, the CDR3 is TGTGCCAGCAGCTTAATGGTCGACAGGAGGGAGACCCAGTACTTC.

The V call is TRBV6-5, the J call TRBJ1-2; 9 nucleotides match TRBD1. With V trimmed by 6 bases and J by 4 bases, 3 bases remained unmatched. CDR1 and CDR2 from the germline V gene are MNHEY and SVGAGI. The CDR3 covers 13 residues. The CDR3 is CASRLTGGYGYTF. The CDR3 bases are TGTGCCAGCAGGCTGACAGGGGGCTATGGCTACACCTTC.

The chain combines TRBV12-3 or TRBV12-4 with TRBJ2-1; the D gene is possibly TRBD2 (5 bases). With 3 bases removed from V and 9 bases from J, the gap between germline ends came to 9 bases. The CDR3 covers 12 residues. The CDR3 nucleotides are TGTGCCAGCAGTTTGAGGGAGAGTGAGCAGTTCTTC. Its translation is CASSLRESEQFF.

The chain has TRBV13 and TRBJ2-3, with TRBD1 matching over 10 bases. V was pared by 3 bases and J by 0 bases, with 15 bases of the junction left unmatched. The CDR3 runs 20 residues. Germline V gene sequence: CDR1 PRHDT, CDR2 FYEKMQ (reference sequence). CDR3 DNA sequence: TGTGCCAGCAGCTTTTTGGGGGCGTGGGACAGGGGAAATAGCACAGATACGCAGTATTTT. This gives the protein CASSFLGAWDRGNSTDTQYF. Based on the CDR3 plus reference TRBV13 and TRBJ2-3, the full variable domain is AAGVIQSPRHLIKEKRETATLKCYPIPRHDTVYWYQQGPGQDPQFLISFYEKMQSDKGSIPDRFSAQQFSDYHSELNMSSLELGDSALYFCASSFLGAWDRGNSTDTQYFGPGTRLTVL.

The chain uses TRBV6-5 and TRBJ2-3, with D possibly TRBD2 on 6 matching bases. The CDR3 spans 14 residues. CDR1 MNHEY and CDR2 SVGAGI come from the germline V gene. Trimming removed 6 bases at V and 3 bases at J, with 13 bases between. The CDR3 DNA reads as TGTGCCAGCAGACCCTGGGGGGAAACAGATACGCAGTATTTT. As protein: CASRPWGETDTQYF.

The V call is TRBV24-1, the J call TRBJ2-1; 8 bases agree with TRBD1. Germline V CDR1 and CDR2: KGHDR, SFDVKD. CDR3 length: 13 amino acids. V was pared by 9 bases and J by 10 bases, with 10 bases of the junction left unmatched. The CDR3 nucleotides read TGTGCCACCGGGACAGGCGGTATAGGCGAGCAGTTCTTC. As protein: CATGTGGIGEQFF.

The rearrangement links TRBV5-1 to TRBJ2-3; a weak D match, TRBD2 (6 bases). Trimming pared 0 bases from V and 7 bases from J, leaving 15 bases between. Germline V gene data show CDR1 as SGHRS and CDR2 as YFSETQ. The CDR3 totals 15 residues. CDR3 nucleotides: TGCGCCAGCAGCTTGGGTTGGGAGGACGCGCATACGCAGTATTTT. Translated: CASSLGWEDAHTQYF.

V gene TRBV24-1 combines with J gene TRBJ2-3, with TRBD1 matching 10 bases. Germline lookup yields CDR1 KGHDR and CDR2 SFDVKD. The V segment lost 7 bases and the J segment 1 base; nucleotides outside the gene matches: 10. The CDR3 runs to 17 residues. For the CDR3, the DNA is TGTGCCACCAGCGATGCCGGGACAGGGGACCGCACAGATACGCAGTATTTT. Translated, it gives CATSDAGTGDRTDTQYF.

This chain uses TRBV5-1 with TRBJ1-5; D is undetermined. Looked up from germline, CDR1 is SGHRS and CDR2 is YFSETQ. This CDR3 has 13 residues. The ends were cut back, 4 bases at V and 5 bases at J, with 10 bases in the middle. The CDR3 here is CASSPSTDQPQHF. CDR3 sequence (DNA): TGCGCCAGCAGCCCAAGCACCGATCAGCCCCAGCATTTT. The entire variable domain, with the rest obtained from reference TRBV5-1 and TRBJ1-5, is as follows: KAGVTQTPRYLIKTRGQQVTLSCSPISGHRSVSWYQQTPGQGLQFLFEYFSETQRNKGNFPGRFSGRQFSNSRSEMNVSTLELGDSALYLCASSPSTDQPQHFGDGTRLSIL.